The TCR beta chain described here comes from a study of regulatory T cells in long-lasting Graves disease. The germline V gene has CDR1 KGHSH and CDR2 LQKENI. V was clipped by 6 bases and J by 1 base, with 12 bases between them. There are 14 residues in the CDR3. This clonotype was detected many times. The antigen remains undetermined. Time point in this sample: newly diagnosed GD, antithyroid drugs for less than 3 months. PBMC RNA served as the TCR library source. To make TCR beta libraries, researchers used iRepertoire HTBI primers and Arm-PCR of CDR3 regions. TCRdb independently ran MiXCR on the multiplex PCR reads; one entry per CDR3 protein. The sample carries 600,000 to 650,000 distinct CDR3 sequences, roughly 15% recorded once. General study points: Patients with persistent disease shared some 2,500 public clonotypes, outpacing the roughly 970 shared by new patients.

This same sample was also part of a study on T cells in Graves' hyperthyroidism and ophthalmopathy. Per that paper: Expanded thyroid clonotypes (above 0.001) were mostly also found in blood.

The source was peripheral blood mononuclear cells (PBMCs), collected at new diagnosis, from a patient treated with antithyroid drugs. The chain joins TRBV18 to TRBJ1-1; no definite D call. The origin of this receptor is a woman in her thirties with Graves disease. CDR3 sequence reads: CASSSGLKNTEAFF. The CDR3 nucleotides are TGTGCCAGCTCCTCTGGGCTCAAGAACACTGAAGCTTTCTTT.